The 23 T cell receptor beta chains below were found in one sample sequenced in a study of cytomegalovirus exposure and HLA in healthy donors. Here immunoSEQ multiplex PCR was the method, and the copy in TCRdb shows in-frame clones only, minus some. The top ten hold about 4% of the sample, which has some 110,000 clones, 70% to 90% seen once. What was sequenced was PBMCs. These receptors all come from a woman under 30 in good health and CMV-seropositive.

As DNA, the CDR3 is TGCGCCAGCAGCCAAGGGGCAGGGCCTGAAGCTTTCTTT. Translating it yields CASSQGAGPEAFF. The chain links TRBV4-1 to TRBJ1-1; tentatively, D is TRBD1 (5 bases). Deletions cut 1 base from V and 6 bases from J, with 9 bases between. The CDR3 consists of 13 residues. Germline V gives CDR1 MGHRA, CDR2 YSYEKL.

The chain is built from TRBV7-3 and TRBJ2-7, with D possibly matching TRBD1 (5 bases). The CDR3 consists of 13 residues. V gave up 6 bases and J gave up 2 bases, with 11 bases separating them. The V gene's germline CDR1 is SGHTA and CDR2 FQGTGA. Here the CDR3 DNA reads TGTGCCAGCAGTCAGGGCCCGGCCTACGAGCAGTACTTC. The encoded protein is CASSQGPAYEQYF.

The V call is TRBV7-3, the J call TRBJ2-3; TRBD2 aligns across 9 bases. V lost 0 bases, J lost 3 bases, and 1 base stayed unmatched. Germline V gene lookup returns CDR1 SGHTA and CDR2 FQGTGA. The CDR3 spans 15 residues. This chain's CDR3 is CASSLTLAGTDTQYF. The DNA for the CDR3 is TGTGCCAGCAGCTTAACCCTAGCGGGGACAGATACGCAGTATTTT.

This clone was seen more than once but under ten times. This chain links TRBV19 with TRBJ1-3; 10 nucleotides line up with TRBD1. V lost 5 bases to trimming and J lost 1 base; unmatched junction nucleotides: 5. Germline V gives CDR1 LNHDA, CDR2 SQIVND (reference sequence). This CDR3 has 16 residues. The CDR3 nucleotides are TGTGCCAGTAGTTCCCGGGACAGGGGATCTGGAAACACCATATATTTT. It is translated as CASSSRDRGSGNTIYF.

This clone occurred a few times. The chain combines TRBV18 with TRBJ2-2; perhaps TRBD1 as D (5 bases). Germline lookup yields CDR1 KGHSH and CDR2 LQKENI. Trimming left V 2 bases short and J 4 bases short, with 11 bases between. The CDR3 totals 15 residues. The CDR3 protein is CASSPRGTGTGELFF. CDR3 DNA sequence: TGTGCCAGCTCACCAAGAGGAACAGGCACCGGGGAGCTGTTTTTT.

The rearrangement uses TRBV5-6 and TRBJ2-1; weak D call: TRBD2 (6 bases). In germline, CDR1 is SGHDT, CDR2 YYEEEE. The CDR3 runs to 14 residues. V dropped 4 bases and J dropped 4 bases, with 12 bases sitting between them. CDR3 region: CASSVSGGYNEQFF. The CDR3 bases are TGTGCCAGCAGCGTTAGCGGTGGGTACAATGAGCAGTTCTTC. The variable domain in full, with the rest retrieved from reference TRBV5-6 and TRBJ2-1, is DAGVTQSPTHLIKTRGQQVTLRCSPKSGHDTVSWYQQALGQGPQFIFQYYEEEERQRGNFPDRFSGHQFPNYSSELNVNALLLGDSALYLCASSVSGGYNEQFFGPGTRLTVL.

Of note for this clone: Germline and junction disagree at one end, which may indicate a read error. The V gene is TRBV19, the J gene TRBJ1-2; a weak D match, TRBD1 (6 bases). This CDR3 spans 13 amino acids. Germline values: CDR1 LNHDA, CDR2 SQIVND (reference sequence). The CDR3 is CASSSLNRADFIF. For the CDR3, the DNA is TGTGCCAGTAGTTCACTAAACAGGGCCGACTTCATATTC. Combining the CDR3 with reference TRBV19 and TRBJ1-2 gives the whole variable domain DGGITQSPKYLFRKEGQNVTLSCEQNLNHDAMYWYRQDPGQGLRLIYYSQIVNDFQKGDIAEGYSVSREKKESFPLTVTSAQKNPTAFYLCASSSLNRADFIFGSGTRLTVV.

This clone was counted a single time. CDR3 region: CASKDRDHEQYF. The CDR3 DNA is TGTGCCAGCAAGGACAGGGACCACGAGCAGTACTTC. V gene TRBV7-9 combines with J gene TRBJ2-7; 8 bases fit TRBD1. V lost 7 bases to trimming and J lost 5 bases; unmatched junction nucleotides: 4. Germline values: CDR1 SEHNR, CDR2 FQNEAQ (reference sequence). This CDR3 is 12 amino acids long. The full variable domain, with the rest looked up from reference TRBV7-9 and TRBJ2-7, is DTGVSQNPRHKITKRGQNVTFRCDPISEHNRLYWYRQTLGQGPEFLTYFQNEAQLEKSRLLSDRFSAERPKGSFSTLEIQRTEQGDSAMYLCASKDRDHEQYFGPGTRLTVT.

The chain recombines TRBV28 with TRBJ2-1; D is perhaps TRBD1 (6 bases). V was shortened by 5 bases and J by 15 bases, with 17 bases between the two germline ends. The germline CDR1 and CDR2 sequences are MDHEN and SYDVKM. This CDR3 is 12 amino acids long. CDR3 sequence (DNA): TGTGCCAGCAGTGTCAACCGGGACATTGGGTTCTTC. It translates to CASSVNRDIGFF.

The chain joins TRBV19 to TRBJ2-2; tentative D call: TRBD1 (6 bases). V was shortened by 10 bases and J by 1 base, with 13 bases between the two germline ends. Germline CDR1 is LNHDA and CDR2 is SQIVND (reference sequence). The CDR3 contains 14 residues. CDR3 sequence reads: CANRVDLNTGELFF. CDR3 in DNA: TGTGCCAACAGGGTCGATCTGAACACCGGGGAGCTGTTTTTT.

The V call is TRBV6-1, the J call TRBJ1-3; 9 bases match TRBD1. The junction had 1 base not matched to a gene; V was cut back by 1 base and J by 3 bases. Germline CDR1 and CDR2: MNHNS and SASEGT. The CDR3 loop spans 15 amino acids. CDR3 coding DNA: TGTGCCAGCAGTGAAGACAGGGGGCTTGGAAACACCATATATTTT. Amino acid sequence: CASSEDRGLGNTIYF.

The chain is built from TRBV2 and TRBJ2-5; 11 bases match TRBD1. Germline CDR1 and CDR2: SNHLY and FYNNEI. The CDR3 is 15 residues long. V lost 8 bases and J lost 2; bases outside the gene matches: 7. CDR3 protein: CASEGQGAEQETQYF. The CDR3 DNA sequence: TGTGCCAGCGAAGGACAGGGGGCCGAACAAGAGACCCAGTACTTC.

The chain recombines TRBV28 with TRBJ2-7; no firm D call. Germline V gene sequence: CDR1 MDHEN, CDR2 SYDVKM. The CDR3 runs to 14 residues. The germline V and J ends were trimmed by 4 bases and 1 base, with 11 bases remaining between them. The CDR3 here is CASSYASRSYEQYF. The CDR3 coding sequence is TGTGCCAGCAGTTACGCTTCTAGGTCCTACGAGCAGTACTTC.

The chain is built from TRBV5-4 and TRBJ2-3; D perhaps matches TRBD1 (5 bases). CDR3 length equals 15 residues. V was cut by 4 bases and J by 0 bases, with 12 bases left in between. Germline CDR1 is SGHNT and CDR2 is YYREEE (reference sequence). The CDR3 is CASSKTVSSTDTQYF. DNA for the CDR3: TGTGCCAGCAGCAAGACAGTCTCTAGCACAGATACGCAGTATTTT.

This clone was observed a few times. J is TRBJ1-4 and V is TRBV7-6; D is possibly TRBD1 (6 bases). V was trimmed by 3 bases and J by 6 bases, leaving 11 bases between them. CDR3 length equals 14 residues. From germline, CDR1 is SGHVS and CDR2 FNYEAQ. The CDR3, as DNA: TGTGCCAGCAGCTTGGGGCAGGGGTATGAAAAACTGTTTTTT. Its protein is CASSLGQGYEKLFF.

This clone was seen only a few times. This sequence joins TRBV9 and TRBJ1-2, with D maybe TRBD1 (6 bases). CDR1 SGDLS and CDR2 YYNGEE come from the germline V gene. V was cut by 1 base and J by 8 bases, with 18 bases left in between. The CDR3 sequence is 15 residues long. CDR3 nucleotide sequence: TGTGCCAGCAGCGTACTCACAGCCTCGGGGGGCGGCTACACCTTC. Translated: CASSVLTASGGGYTF.

CDR3 residues: CAFTGVEGNTEAFF. CDR3 DNA sequence: TGTGCCTTCACAGGGGTTGAGGGGAACACTGAAGCTTTCTTT. The V and J genes are TRBV30 and TRBJ1-1; TRBD1 matches at 7 bases. This CDR3 has 14 residues. Germline trimming cut 7 bases from V and 1 base from J; bases unmatched to any gene: 9. Germline loops: CDR1 GTSNPN, CDR2 SVGIG (reference sequence).

The rearrangement links TRBV19 to TRBJ1-1, with D unclear. This CDR3 contains 14 residues. The germline V gene has CDR1 LNHDA and CDR2 SQIVND (reference sequence). Trimming stripped 5 bases from V and 0 bases from J, with 10 bases between. The CDR3 sequence is CASSEPRLNTEAFF. CDR3 bases: TGTGCCAGTAGTGAGCCGCGATTGAACACTGAAGCTTTCTTT.

The V call is TRBV30, the J call TRBJ1-3, with TRBD1 matching 9 bases. Trimming cost V 5 bases and J 0 bases; bases outside gene matches: 2. The CDR3 runs 14 residues. The germline V gene has CDR1 GTSNPN and CDR2 SVGIG (reference sequence). CDR3 nucleotides: TGTGCCTGGGGGGGACAGGGCTCTGGAAACACCATATATTTT. The encoded protein is CAWGGQGSGNTIYF.

This clone came up a few times. The chain uses TRBV28 and TRBJ2-7; TRBD2 agrees at 15 bases. Trimming took 4 bases from V and 4 from J; bases not matched to a gene: 2. The CDR3 extends over 15 amino acids. CDR1 and CDR2 from the germline V gene are MDHEN and SYDVKM. The CDR3 reads CASSSGTSGRYEQYF. CDR3 sequence (DNA): TGTGCCAGCAGTTCCGGGACTAGCGGGAGGTACGAGCAGTACTTC.

This chain joins TRBV5-4 and TRBJ2-7, with unresolved D. V dropped 0 bases and J dropped 4 bases, with 11 bases sitting between them. The germline V gene has CDR1 SGHNT and CDR2 YYREEE (reference sequence). The CDR3 is 14 residues long. The CDR3 coding sequence is TGTGCCAGCAGCTTGGAGGCAGGTCGGTACGAGCAGTACTTC. It encodes CASSLEAGRYEQYF.

The chain joins TRBV7-9 to TRBJ2-1; the D gene is possibly TRBD2 (6 bases). This CDR3 is built from 12 residues. Trimming stripped 4 bases from V and 10 bases from J, with 11 bases between. Germline V lookup: CDR1 SEHNR, CDR2 FQNEAQ (reference sequence). As DNA, the CDR3 is TGTGCCAGCAGCTCCTCGGCGGGGGAGCAGTTCTTC. As protein: CASSSSAGEQFF. Filled out from reference TRBV7-9 and TRBJ2-1, the complete variable domain reads DTGVSQNPRHKITKRGQNVTFRCDPISEHNRLYWYRQTLGQGPEFLTYFQNEAQLEKSRLLSDRFSAERPKGSFSTLEIQRTEQGDSAMYLCASSSSAGEQFFGPGTRLTVL.

In this sample, this clone turned up once. The chain employs TRBV6-6 and TRBJ2-3; D remains ambiguous. In germline, CDR1 is MNHNY, CDR2 SVGAGI (reference sequence). The CDR3 runs 14 residues. Trimming shortened V by 5 bases and J by 3 bases, and 12 bases separated the two germline ends. The CDR3, as DNA: TGTGCCAGCAGTCGGGTATCAACAACAGATACGCAGTATTTT. It specifies CASSRVSTTDTQYF.